The 2 T cell receptor beta chains below all came from one sample that was sequenced in a study of response to subunit inactivated influenza vaccine. One entry per CDR3 protein results from TCRdb running MiXCR on the RT-PCR reads. In the table there are over 150,000 distinct CDR3 sequences, about a tenth of which are singletons. This sample comprised non-naive T cells sorted from PBMCs, obtained on the day of vaccination. The origin of the receptors is a middle-aged man who received an inactivated influenza vaccine.

The chain links TRBV28 to TRBJ2-7; D is ambiguous. CDR1 is MDHEN, CDR2 SYDVKM, per germline. V lost 6 bases to trimming and J lost 2 bases, with 17 bases between them. The CDR3 has 15 amino acids. The CDR3 DNA reads as TGTGCCAGCAGACGCGGATCAGGCAGTACCTACGAGCAGTACTTC. Its translation is CASRRGSGSTYEQYF.

Ten or more counts support this clonotype. The chain carries TRBV24-1 and TRBJ2-3; maybe TRBD2 (5 bases). The CDR3 loop spans 15 amino acids. Germline values: CDR1 KGHDR, CDR2 SFDVKD. V was pared by 2 bases and J by 5 bases, with 13 bases between. The CDR3 sequence is CATSDYGVAGDTQYF. DNA of the CDR3: TGTGCCACCAGTGATTACGGGGTCGCGGGAGATACGCAGTATTTT.